This is a list of T cell receptor beta chains from one sample in a study of blood T cell repertoires in COVID-19. The data were produced by immunoSEQ multiplex PCR, yet TCRdb's version contains in-frame clones alone and is incomplete. This sample has approximately 200,000 clones, with around 95% found just once. The sample was peripheral blood. These receptors originate from a man aged 25 to 45 with COVID-19, enrolled during active disease. CDR3s include the opening cysteine and the closing phenylalanine or tryptophan. The D gene is left open where the match is weak. The listing skips clone size in some rows; elsewhere it reads once, few, many or a size class.

v_gene	d_gene	j_gene	abundance	CDR3aa	CDR3nt
TRBV5-5	NA	TRBJ1-5	NA	CASSLGGYSNQPQHF	TGTGCCAGCAGCTTGGGCGGTTATAGCAATCAGCCCCAGCATTTT
TRBV30	TRBD1	TRBJ1-2	NA	CASATGVTYGYTF	TGTGCTTCGGCGACAGGGGTGACCTATGGCTACACCTTC
TRBV5-1	TRBD1	TRBJ2-5	NA	CASSLNGQGRETQYF	TGCGCCAGCAGCTTGAATGGACAGGGGAGAGAGACCCAGTACTTC
TRBV7-2	NA	TRBJ1-1	NA	CASSLVAGQNTEAFF	TGTGCCAGCAGCTTAGTAGCGGGACAGAACACTGAAGCTTTCTTT
TRBV19	TRBD1	TRBJ2-4	NA	CASSIQRGPKNIQYF	TGTGCCAGTAGTATTCAGAGGGGGCCCAAAAACATTCAGTACTTC
TRBV27	NA	TRBJ1-6	NA	CASSFGYSYNSPLHF	TGTGCCAGCAGTTTCGGGTACTCCTATAATTCACCCCTCCACTTT
TRBV18	NA	TRBJ1-4	few	CASSQRRDNEKLFF	TGTGCCAGCTCACAGAGACGGGATAATGAAAAACTGTTTTTT
TRBV7-2	NA	TRBJ2-7	NA	CASSLAGRGLAF	TGTGCCAGCAGCTTAGCGGGGCGGGGGCTCGCATTC
TRBV2	NA	TRBJ1-2	NA	CASSDRPGANYGYTF	TGTGCCAGCAGTGACCGCCCAGGGGCTAACTATGGCTACACCTTC
TRBV4-1	NA	TRBJ1-5	once	CASSQVGGIVGNQPQHF	TGCGCCAGCAGCCAAGTTGGGGGGATCGTGGGCAATCAGCCCCAGCATTTT
TRBV5-1	NA	TRBJ1-1	NA	CASSRSGTEAFF	TGCGCCAGCAGCCGGTCGGGCACTGAAGCTTTCTTT
TRBV19	TRBD1	TRBJ1-5	NA	CASAGQGHNNQPQHF	TGTGCCAGCGCGGGACAGGGACACAACAATCAGCCCCAGCATTTT
TRBV28	TRBD2	TRBJ2-1	NA	CASSDNPGLAGGRSYNEQFF	TGTGCCAGCAGCGATAATCCGGGACTAGCGGGGGGGCGCTCCTACAATGAGCAGTTCTTC
TRBV19	TRBD2	TRBJ2-2	NA	CASSLGLAGSTGELFF	TGTGCCAGTAGTTTAGGACTAGCGGGGAGTACCGGGGAGCTGTTTTTT
TRBV10-2	NA	TRBJ2-5	once	CASSEFRAFGETQYF	TGCGCCAGCAGTGAGTTTCGAGCGTTCGGGGAGACCCAGTACTTC
TRBV19	TRBD1	TRBJ2-2	NA	CASSRAQGWTGELFF	TGTGCCAGTAGTCGAGCACAGGGGTGGACCGGGGAGCTGTTTTTT